This T cell receptor beta chain derives from a study of shared clonotypes between healthy human individuals (dated by TCRdb to the early 2020s). Concerning the study at large: The cohort comprised two women and a few men aged 18 to 49 years. For each donor, CD4 naive and CD4 memory were each run on three plates, CD8 naive on two plates, and CD8 memory on one plate. Leukapheresis yielded between about 0.94 and 10 billion PBMCs per donor. Different laboratories and diverse techniques were used to prepare libraries and sequence TCR repertoires, to increase sequencing depth and limit assay-specific biases. The study deeply sequenced blood TCR repertoires of about 5 healthy adults to estimate repertoire size and the extent of clonotype sharing between individuals.

Inclusive of the bounding cysteine and phenylalanine, the CDR3 is 15 residues long. CDR3 DNA is the only sequence kept; it has 45 bases, read in frame from the first base. The V end gives up 6 bases and the J end 5 bases, leaving 8 bases in the junction not matched to a gene. The germline V gene provides CDR1 MDHEN and CDR2 SYDVKM. Healthy HIV-negative adults with no recently reported acute infections or vaccinations were included as donors. Every donor was a Caucasian adult living in Nashville, Tennessee, USA. CD8 memory samples combined magnetically selected CD45RO+ cells with CCR7-negative CD45RA+ effector memory (TemRA) cells. Blood was obtained by leukapheresis, after which PBMCs were separated by Ficoll-Histopaque density gradient centrifugation and cryopreserved in liquid nitrogen vapor phase. Analytical flow cytometry was used to check the purity and quantity of each magnetically sorted T cell population. Genomic DNA was isolated from every sorted fraction and measured by UV absorbance on a Nanodrop 2000c.

As to this clone: Its antigen remains undetermined. Per-base qualities were not stored, and no clone one base away is much larger.

Using the deep immunoSEQ assay, multiplex PCR amplified TCR CDR3 regions from genomic DNA. Extracted genomic DNA from each cell subset was spread evenly across all wells of several immunoSEQ 96-well plates, with each plate serving as a replicate. For sorted subsets, each replicate PCR was loaded with about 0.2 ug genomic DNA, equivalent to some 27,000 T cell genomes. The purified libraries were quantified using a Qubit 3.0 fluorometer, sized with a Bioanalyzer 2100, and then quantified again using the KAPA Library Quantification kit. Every immunoSEQ 96-well plate was sequenced on a separate single-read 150-cycle Illumina NextSeq 550 flow cell. The paper's processing steps were these. Because the immunoSEQ output held only junctional sequences and lacked quality scores, the filtering could not match the filtering applied to full-length reads. Sequences were annotated with PyIR, a Python wrapper for IgBLAST v1.9, using IMGT germline references to assign V/J genes and CDR3. Any read was removed if the V/J assignment was weak (E-value above 1e-6), the CDR3 was missing, or the read contained stop codons, out-of-frame junctions, or ambiguous translated residues. V3J clonotypes were defined by identical inferred V gene, J gene, and CDR3 amino acid sequence. The percentage overlap between two repertoires was calculated by dividing the number of shared unique clonotypes by the size of the smaller repertoire. Three approaches were used to assess repertoire richness: RTK rarefaction, the Chao1 estimator, and Recon v2.1 estimates of unobserved clonotypes. Generation probabilities for all TCRbeta clonotypes obtained by the gDNA method from a handful of donors were computed using OLGA. TCRdb mirrors the immuneACCESS table, restricted to in-frame sequences. Some clones are absent from its copies; in checked studies, under half trace to an unresolved V gene, and the reason for the others is unknown. That table is the source of V, J and clone size, and D and trimming were worked out from the DNA. In all, the sample holds hundreds of thousands of clones, and about 96% of those were seen once. The ten largest make up 0.32% of the sample.

Study-wide findings and limitations: Because the study included a small number of donors, the genetic and exposure-history diversity represented was limited. Estimated clonotype richness was generally larger for naive than for memory subsets. Sharing across several donors was observed for around 4.8% of naive CD4, over 3% of naive CD8, 2% to 2.5% of memory CD4, and less than 0.45% of memory CD8 clonotypes. Incomplete sequencing was indicated by rarefaction of sorted-subset datasets, despite the large sequencing depth. Sampling was restricted to blood, and TCR repertoires in tissues likely differ from the TCR repertoires found in blood. Compared with non-shared clonotypes, the clonotypes found in all four sorted-subset donors had higher generation probabilities. Pairwise subsampling indicated that sequencing depth was expected to affect the degree of clonotype sharing among donors.

The V gene is TRBV28 and the J gene is TRBJ2-2, and TRBD1 matches 8 of the central bases. The clonotype was recovered from a man aged 30 to 39 in good health. Material for sequencing was memory CD8+ T cells sorted from blood. In light of the paper, this sample's cell subset or site label describes: CD45RO+ cells pooled with CCR7-negative TemRA cells. The DNA sequence is TGTGCCAGCAGGGTGAGGACAGGGAGGACCGGGGAGCTGTTTTTT. This translates into CASRVRTGRTGELFF.